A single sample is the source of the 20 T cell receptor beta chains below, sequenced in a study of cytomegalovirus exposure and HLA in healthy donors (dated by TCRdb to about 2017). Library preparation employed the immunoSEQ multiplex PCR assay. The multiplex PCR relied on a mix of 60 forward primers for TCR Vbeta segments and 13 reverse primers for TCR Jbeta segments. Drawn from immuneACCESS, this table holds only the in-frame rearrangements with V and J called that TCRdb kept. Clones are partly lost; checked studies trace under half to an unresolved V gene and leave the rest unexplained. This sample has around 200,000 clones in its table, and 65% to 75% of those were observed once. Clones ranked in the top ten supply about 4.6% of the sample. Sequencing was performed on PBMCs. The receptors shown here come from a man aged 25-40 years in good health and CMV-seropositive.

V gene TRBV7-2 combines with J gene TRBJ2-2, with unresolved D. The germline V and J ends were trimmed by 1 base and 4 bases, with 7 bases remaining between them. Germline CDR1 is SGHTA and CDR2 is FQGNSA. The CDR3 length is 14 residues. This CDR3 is CASSLGGPTGELFF. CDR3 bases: TGTGCCAGCAGCTTAGGTGGCCCCACCGGGGAGCTGTTTTTT.

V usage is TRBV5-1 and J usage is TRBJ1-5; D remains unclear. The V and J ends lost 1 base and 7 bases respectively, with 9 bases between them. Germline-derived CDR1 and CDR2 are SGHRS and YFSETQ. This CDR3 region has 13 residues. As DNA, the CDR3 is TGCGCCAGCAGCTTGCAATTGGGCCAGCCCCAGCATTTT. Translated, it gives CASSLQLGQPQHF. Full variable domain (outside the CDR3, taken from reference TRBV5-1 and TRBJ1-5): KAGVTQTPRYLIKTRGQQVTLSCSPISGHRSVSWYQQTPGQGLQFLFEYFSETQRNKGNFPGRFSGRQFSNSRSEMNVSTLELGDSALYLCASSLQLGQPQHFGDGTRLSIL.

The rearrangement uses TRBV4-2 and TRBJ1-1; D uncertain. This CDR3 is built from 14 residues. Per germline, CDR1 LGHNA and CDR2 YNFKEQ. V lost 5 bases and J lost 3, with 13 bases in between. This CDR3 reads CASSSPRLDTEAFF. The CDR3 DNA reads TGTGCCAGCAGCTCCCCCAGGTTGGACACTGAAGCTTTCTTT.

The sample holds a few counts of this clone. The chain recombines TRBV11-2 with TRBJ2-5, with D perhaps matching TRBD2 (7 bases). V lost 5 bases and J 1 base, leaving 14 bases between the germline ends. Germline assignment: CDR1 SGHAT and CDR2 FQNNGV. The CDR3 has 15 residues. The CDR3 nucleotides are TGTGCCAGCAGCCCAGGGGCGGGGGTCCAAGAGACCCAGTACTTC. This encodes CASSPGAGVQETQYF.

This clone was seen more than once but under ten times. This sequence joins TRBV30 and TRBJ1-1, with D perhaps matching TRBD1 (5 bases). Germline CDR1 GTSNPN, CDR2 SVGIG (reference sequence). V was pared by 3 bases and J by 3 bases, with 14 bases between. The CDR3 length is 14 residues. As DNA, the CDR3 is TGTGCCTGGAGGCTCCATGGGGGGGACACTGAAGCTTTCTTT. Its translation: CAWRLHGGDTEAFF.

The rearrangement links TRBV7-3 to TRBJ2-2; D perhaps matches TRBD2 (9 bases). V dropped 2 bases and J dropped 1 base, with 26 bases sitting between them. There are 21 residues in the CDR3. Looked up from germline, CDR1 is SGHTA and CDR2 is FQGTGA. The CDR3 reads CASSLLPRGRGAGGNTGELFF. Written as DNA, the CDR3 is TGTGCCAGCAGCTTACTCCCCAGGGGGCGCGGAGCGGGAGGGAACACCGGGGAGCTGTTTTTT.

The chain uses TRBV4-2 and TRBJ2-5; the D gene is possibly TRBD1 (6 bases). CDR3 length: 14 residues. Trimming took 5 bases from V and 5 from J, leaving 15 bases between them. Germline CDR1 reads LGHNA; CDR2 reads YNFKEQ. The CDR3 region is CASSLTGSRETQYF. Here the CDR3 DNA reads TGTGCCAGCAGCTTGACAGGTTCGAGGGAGACCCAGTACTTC.

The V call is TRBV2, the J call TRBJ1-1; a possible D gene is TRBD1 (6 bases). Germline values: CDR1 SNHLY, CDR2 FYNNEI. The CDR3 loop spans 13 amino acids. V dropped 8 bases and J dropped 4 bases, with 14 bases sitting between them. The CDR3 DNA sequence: TGTGCCAGCCGGACGGGGGGCGGCACTGAAGCTTTCTTT. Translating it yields CASRTGGGTEAFF. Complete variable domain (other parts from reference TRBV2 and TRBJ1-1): EPEVTQTPSHQVTQMGQEVILRCVPISNHLYFYWYRQILGQKVEFLVSFYNNEISEKSEIFDDQFSVERPDGSNFTLKIRSTKLEDSAMYFCASRTGGGTEAFFGQGTRLTVV.

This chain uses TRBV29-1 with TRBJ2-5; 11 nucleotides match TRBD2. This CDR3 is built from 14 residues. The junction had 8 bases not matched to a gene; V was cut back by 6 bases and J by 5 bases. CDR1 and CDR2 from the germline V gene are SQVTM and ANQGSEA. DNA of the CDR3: TGCAGCGTGCCCCCGACTAGCGGGATGGAGACCCAGTACTTC. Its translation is CSVPPTSGMETQYF.

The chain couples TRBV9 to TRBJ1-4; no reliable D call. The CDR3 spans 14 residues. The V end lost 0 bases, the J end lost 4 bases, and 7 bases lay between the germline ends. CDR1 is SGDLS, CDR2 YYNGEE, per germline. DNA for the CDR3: TGTGCCAGCAGCGTAGGGTCAGGTAATGAAAAACTGTTTTTT. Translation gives CASSVGSGNEKLFF.

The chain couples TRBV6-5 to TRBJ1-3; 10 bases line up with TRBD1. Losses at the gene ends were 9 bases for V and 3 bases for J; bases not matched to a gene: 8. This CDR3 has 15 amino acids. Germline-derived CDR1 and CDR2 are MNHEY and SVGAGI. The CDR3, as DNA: TGTGCCAGTACATCGGACAGGGGGGGTGGAAACACCATATATTTT. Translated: CASTSDRGGGNTIYF.

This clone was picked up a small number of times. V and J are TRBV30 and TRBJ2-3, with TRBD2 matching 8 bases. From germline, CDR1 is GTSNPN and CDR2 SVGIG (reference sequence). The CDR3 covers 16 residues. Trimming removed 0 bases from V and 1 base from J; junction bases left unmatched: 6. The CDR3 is CAWSVWASGRTDTQYF. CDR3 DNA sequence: TGTGCCTGGAGTGTTTGGGCTAGCGGGCGCACAGATACGCAGTATTTT.

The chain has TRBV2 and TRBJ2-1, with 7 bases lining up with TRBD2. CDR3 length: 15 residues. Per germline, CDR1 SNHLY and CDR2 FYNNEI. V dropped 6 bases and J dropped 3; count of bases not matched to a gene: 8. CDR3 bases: TGTGCCAGCAGCGCAGGCCTAGCGGTCTACAATGAGCAGTTCTTC. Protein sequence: CASSAGLAVYNEQFF.

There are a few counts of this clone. CDR3 sequence reads: CASSPPGTSATQQYF. The CDR3 DNA sequence: TGTGCCAGCAGCCCCCCAGGGACTAGCGCAACCCAGCAGTACTTC. The chain carries TRBV9 and TRBJ2-7; 10 bases match TRBD2. With 4 bases clipped from V and 8 bases from J, the junction kept 12 bases outside the gene matches. The CDR3 length is 15 residues. Germline CDR1 and CDR2: SGDLS and YYNGEE. The variable domain in full, with the rest retrieved from reference TRBV9 and TRBJ2-7, is DSGVTQTPKHLITATGQRVTLRCSPRSGDLSVYWYQQSLDQGLQFLIQYYNGEERAKGNILERFSAQQFPDLHSELNLSSLELGDSALYFCASSPPGTSATQQYFGPGTRLTVT.

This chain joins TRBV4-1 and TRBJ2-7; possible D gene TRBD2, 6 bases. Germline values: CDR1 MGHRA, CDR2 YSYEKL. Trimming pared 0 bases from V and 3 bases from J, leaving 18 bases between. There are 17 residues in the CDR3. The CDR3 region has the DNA TGCGCCAGCAGCCAAGATCGTCAGCGGGTTCTAGGCTACGAGCAGTACTTC. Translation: CASSQDRQRVLGYEQYF.

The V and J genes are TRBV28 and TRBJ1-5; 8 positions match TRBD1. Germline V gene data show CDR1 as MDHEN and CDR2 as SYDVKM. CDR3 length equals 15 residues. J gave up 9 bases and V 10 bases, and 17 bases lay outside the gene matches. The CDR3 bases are TGTGCCACCTACCCAGGACAGGGAGCAACCAGGCCCCAGCATTTT. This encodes CATYPGQGATRPQHF.

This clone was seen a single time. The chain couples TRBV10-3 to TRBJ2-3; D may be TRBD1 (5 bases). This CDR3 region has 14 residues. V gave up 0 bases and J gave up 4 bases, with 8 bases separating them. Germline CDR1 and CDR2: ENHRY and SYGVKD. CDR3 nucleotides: TGTGCCATCAGTGAGTCGAAGGGGTCAGATACGCAGTATTTT. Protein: CAISESKGSDTQYF.

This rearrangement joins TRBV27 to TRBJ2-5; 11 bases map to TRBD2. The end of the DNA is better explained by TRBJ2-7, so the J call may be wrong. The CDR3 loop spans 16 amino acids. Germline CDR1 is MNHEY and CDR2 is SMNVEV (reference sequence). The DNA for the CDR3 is TGTGCCAGCAGTCCGTCACTAGCGGGAGCGTTCTACGAGCAGTACTTC. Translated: CASSPSLAGAFYEQYF.

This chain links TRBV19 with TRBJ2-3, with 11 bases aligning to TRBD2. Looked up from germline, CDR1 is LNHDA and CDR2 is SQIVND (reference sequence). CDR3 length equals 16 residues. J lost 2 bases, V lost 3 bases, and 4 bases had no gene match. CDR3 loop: CASSMILAGDTDTQYF. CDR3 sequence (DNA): TGTGCCAGTAGTATGATACTAGCGGGGGACACAGATACGCAGTATTTT.

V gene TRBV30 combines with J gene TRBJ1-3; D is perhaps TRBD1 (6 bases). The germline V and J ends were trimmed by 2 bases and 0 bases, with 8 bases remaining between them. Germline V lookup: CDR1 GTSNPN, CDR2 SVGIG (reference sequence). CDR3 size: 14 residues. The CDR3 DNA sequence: TGTGCCTGGAGTCGGACAGCCTCTGGAAACACCATATATTTT. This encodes CAWSRTASGNTIYF.